This T cell receptor beta chain was captured by sequencing in a study of human thymus T cells. Profiled with immunoSEQ multiplex PCR; TCRdb holds only in-frame clones, not every one. The sample shows some 78,000 clones, roughly 97% of them seen only once. Obtained as resections during corrective heart surgery, the thymus tissue was then studied. Donors consisted of healthy Finnish infants (having corrective surgery for congenital heart defects). Study findings and constraints: Thymic repertoires overlap heavily among unrelated individuals, related research has reported. Usage of V and J genes appeared biased in thymic and blood repertoires.

Of note for this clone: Its antigen is still unknown.

The germline V gene encodes CDR1 MGHRA and CDR2 YSYEKL. The V gene lost 2 bases and the J gene lost 4 bases, with 23 bases spanning the gap. The CDR3 totals 19 residues. This clonotype was sampled from a boy in the first two years of life with a congenital heart defect but otherwise immunologically healthy. The sequenced sample consisted of thymus tissue. This sequence joins TRBV4-1 and TRBJ1-4; D perhaps matches TRBD1 (6 bases). In DNA form, the CDR3 reads TGCGCCAGCAGCCAAACCTTCCAAGGACAGCCAAGGGGTAATGAAAAACTGTTTTTT. It yields the protein CASSQTFQGQPRGNEKLFF.